These T cell receptor beta chains were read from a single sample in a study of beta chain features in type 1 diabetes. Assay: immunoSEQ multiplex PCR; the TCRdb copy retains only in-frame clones and omits some. The data show more than 250,000 clones, 15% seen once. The sample comprised naive CD4+ T cells from blood. These receptor sequences come from a man younger than 35 with type 1 diabetes. Both conserved end residues are part of each CDR3. Fields, in order: J gene, CDR3 length, V gene, D gene, clone size, CDR3 protein, CDR3 DNA. D genes are given only for firm matches. Some rows have no size entry. The others give once, few or many, or a class for an expanded clone.

TRBJ2-7 | 13 | TRBV30 | TRBD1 | NA | CASVGQAKREQYF | TGTGCCTCGGTCGGACAGGCCAAGCGTGAGCAGTACTTC
TRBJ2-3 | 13 | TRBV14 | NA | NA | CASSRVGGTTQYF | TGTGCCAGCAGCCGCGTCGGAGGAACTACGCAGTATTTT
TRBJ2-1 | 14 | TRBV14 | NA | few | CASSQDRVGNEQFF | TGTGCCAGCAGCCAAGACAGGGTCGGCAATGAGCAGTTCTTC
TRBJ2-1 | 13 | TRBV10-3 | TRBD2 | few | CAITQSGMREQFF | TGTGCCATCACCCAAAGCGGGATGCGAGAGCAGTTCTTC
TRBJ2-5 | 13 | TRBV6-5 | NA | few | CASRSPPQETQYF | TGTGCCAGCAGAAGCCCTCCCCAAGAGACCCAGTACTTC
TRBJ1-2 | 14 | TRBV5-1 | NA | NA | CASSLDGDNYGYTF | TGCGCCAGCAGCTTGGATGGAGACAACTATGGCTACACCTTC
TRBJ2-5 | 14 | TRBV28 | NA | NA | CASSLSVEGETQYF | TGTGCCAGCAGTTTATCCGTGGAGGGAGAGACCCAGTACTTC
TRBJ2-5 | 16 | TRBV11-2 | TRBD2 | NA | CASSNSGRNAWETQYF | TGTGCCAGCAGCAATAGCGGGAGGAACGCTTGGGAGACCCAGTACTTC
TRBJ2-1 | 11 | TRBV30 | NA | few | CAWAAYNEQFF | TGTGCCTGGGCAGCGTACAATGAGCAGTTCTTC
TRBJ1-2 | 11 | TRBV6-5 | NA | NA | CASREGYGYTF | TGTGCCAGCCGGGAGGGTTATGGCTACACCTTC
TRBJ2-1 | 17 | TRBV7-9 | TRBD2 | few | CASSETSGGSSYNEQFF | TGTGCCAGCAGCGAGACTAGCGGGGGAAGCTCCTACAATGAGCAGTTCTTC
TRBJ1-4 | 13 | TRBV29-1 | NA | NA | CSGRLPSGEKLFF | TGCAGCGGCAGACTCCCGTCCGGGGAAAAACTGTTTTTT
TRBJ2-5 | 15 | TRBV7-8 | TRBD2 | few | CASTWASGVQETQYF | TGTGCCAGCACCTGGGCTAGCGGGGTTCAAGAGACCCAGTACTTC
TRBJ1-3 | 15 | TRBV5-6 | TRBD1 | few | CASRIGTGAGNTIYF | TGTGCCAGCAGGATCGGGACAGGAGCTGGAAACACCATATATTTT
TRBJ2-5 | 13 | TRBV6-4 | TRBD1 | NA | CASSPTGVKTQYF | TGTGCCAGCAGCCCGACAGGGGTCAAGACCCAGTACTTC
TRBJ1-1 | 13 | TRBV5-1 | TRBD1 | NA | CASSTGDVTEAFF | TGCGCCAGCAGCACAGGGGACGTCACTGAAGCTTTCTTT
TRBJ2-5 | 15 | TRBV9 | TRBD1 | NA | CASSVGGQGQETQYF | TGTGCCAGCAGCGTAGGGGGACAGGGCCAAGAGACCCAGTACTTC
TRBJ1-2 | 16 | TRBV9 | NA | NA | CASSPHPEGQYYGYTF | TGTGCCAGCAGCCCACACCCAGAGGGCCAGTACTATGGCTACACCTTC
TRBJ2-7 | 13 | TRBV10-1 | TRBD1 | NA | CASSVAGGYEQYF | TGCGCCAGCAGTGTGGCAGGGGGCTACGAGCAGTACTTC
TRBJ1-1 | 14 | TRBV7-9 | NA | NA | CASTKVEVRTEAFF | TGTGCCAGCACCAAAGTAGAAGTACGCACTGAAGCTTTCTTT
TRBJ2-7 | 15 | TRBV7-9 | TRBD1 | NA | CASSHRTGPSYEQYF | TGTGCCAGCAGCCATAGGACAGGGCCGTCCTACGAGCAGTACTTC
TRBJ2-6 | 17 | TRBV7-8 | NA | few | CASSSRTALSGANVLTF | TGTGCCAGCAGTTCCCGGACAGCGCTCTCTGGGGCCAACGTCCTGACTTTC
TRBJ1-1 | 16 | TRBV5-1 | NA | NA | CASSLDRGSGRTEAFF | TGCGCCAGCAGCTTGGATAGGGGGTCTGGTCGTACTGAAGCTTTCTTT
TRBJ1-5 | 17 | TRBV4-3 | TRBD1 | NA | CASSPTAGQGDGGAQHF | TGCGCCAGCAGCCCCACCGCAGGACAGGGGGACGGGGGGGCCCAGCATTTT
TRBJ2-7 | 12 | TRBV10-2 | NA | NA | CASSAIPYEQYF | TGCGCCAGCAGCGCGATTCCCTACGAGCAGTACTTC
TRBJ1-1 | 11 | TRBV30 | NA | NA | CAWRANTEAFF | TGTGCCTGGAGGGCTAACACTGAAGCTTTCTTT
TRBJ2-7 | 13 | TRBV28 | NA | few | CASSFLRGYEQYF | TGTGCCAGCAGTTTTCTCAGGGGCTACGAGCAGTACTTC
TRBJ2-7 | 14 | TRBV2 | TRBD2 | NA | CASSDTGGGYEQYF | TGTGCCAGCAGTGACACGGGGGGAGGCTACGAGCAGTACTTC
TRBJ2-7 | 15 | TRBV28 | TRBD1 | few | CASSLPGQGAGEQYF | TGTGCCAGCAGTTTACCGGGTCAGGGGGCTGGGGAGCAGTACTTC
TRBJ1-2 | 14 | TRBV19 | NA | NA | CASSMTGTSYGYTF | TGTGCCAGTAGTATGACCGGGACATCGTATGGCTACACCTTC
TRBJ2-5 | 15 | TRBV7-9 | TRBD1 | few | CASSLVDRVSETQYF | TGTGCCAGCAGCTTAGTGGACAGGGTGTCAGAGACCCAGTACTTC
TRBJ2-7 | 13 | TRBV28 | TRBD1 | NA | CASSPGQLYEQYF | TGTGCCAGCAGTCCGGGACAGCTATACGAGCAGTACTTC
TRBJ1-6 | 14 | TRBV18 | TRBD1 | NA | CASSPQGADSPLHF | TGTGCCAGCTCACCACAGGGGGCGGATTCACCCCTCCACTTT
TRBJ2-3 | 15 | TRBV2 | NA | NA | CASSDGQRSTDTQYF | TGTGCCAGCAGTGACGGTCAGAGGAGCACAGATACGCAGTATTTT
TRBJ2-7 | 16 | TRBV6-5 | TRBD1 | NA | CASSYSQTGGGYEQYF | TGTGCCAGCAGTTACTCGCAAACAGGGGGCGGGTACGAGCAGTACTTC
TRBJ2-1 | 16 | TRBV7-9 | TRBD2 | few | CASSRNSGASYNEQFF | TGTGCCAGCAGCCGTAATAGCGGGGCCTCCTACAATGAGCAGTTCTTC
TRBJ2-2 | 14 | TRBV7-2 | NA | NA | CASSFSVDTGELFF | TGTGCCAGCAGCTTTTCGGTGGACACCGGGGAGCTGTTTTTT
TRBJ2-4 | 12 | TRBV6-6 | NA | few | CATAGTRNIQYF | TGTGCCACCGCCGGGACAAGGAACATTCAGTACTTC
TRBJ1-2 | 15 | TRBV13 | NA | few | CASSFPNRADYGYTF | TGTGCCAGCAGCTTTCCGAACAGGGCGGACTATGGCTACACCTTC
TRBJ2-3 | 14 | TRBV5-5 | TRBD2 | NA | CASSLASGSDTQYF | TGTGCCAGCAGCTTGGCCAGCGGGAGCGATACGCAGTATTTT
TRBJ2-3 | 16 | TRBV23-1 | TRBD2 | many | CASEASGGLSTDTQYF | TGCGCCAGCGAGGCTAGCGGGGGCCTTAGCACAGATACGCAGTATTTT
TRBJ2-5 | 15 | TRBV7-9 | NA | NA | CASSLGLAQQETQYF | TGTGCCAGCAGCTTAGGTCTAGCGCAACAAGAGACCCAGTACTTC
TRBJ2-3 | 17 | TRBV27 | TRBD2 | NA | CASRRSRGGRGSDTQYF | TGTGCCAGCAGGCGCTCACGCGGCGGGAGGGGGTCAGATACGCAGTATTTT
TRBJ2-7 | 15 | TRBV9 | TRBD2 | NA | CASSAGLAGNYEQYF | TGTGCCAGCAGCGCTGGACTAGCGGGGAACTACGAGCAGTACTTC
TRBJ1-6 | 14 | TRBV18 | NA | NA | CASSPEGSRSPLHF | TGTGCCAGCTCACCGGAAGGGAGTAGATCACCCCTCCACTTT
TRBJ2-7 | 13 | TRBV7-2 | TRBD1 | NA | CASSSDRESEQYF | TGTGCCAGCAGCTCGGACAGGGAAAGCGAGCAGTACTTC
TRBJ2-5 | 16 | TRBV11-2 | NA | few | CASSSSLQGRLETQYF | TGTGCCAGCAGCTCTTCTCTCCAGGGGCGATTAGAGACCCAGTACTTC
TRBJ2-1 | 13 | TRBV11-1 | TRBD1 | few | CASSRDSYNEQFF | TGTGCCAGCAGCCGGGACAGCTACAATGAGCAGTTCTTC
TRBJ2-7 | 17 | TRBV9 | NA | few | CASSVGPTGMGAYEQYF | TGTGCCAGCAGCGTAGGCCCAACAGGTATGGGCGCGTACGAGCAGTACTTC
TRBJ1-1 | 14 | TRBV6-1 | TRBD1 | NA | CASRVQGVNTEAFF | TGTGCCAGCAGGGTTCAGGGGGTGAACACTGAAGCTTTCTTT
TRBJ2-1 | 12 | TRBV18 | NA | few | CASSPGGNEQFF | TGTGCCAGCTCACCAGGAGGCAATGAGCAGTTCTTC
TRBJ1-4 | 12 | TRBV30 | NA | NA | CAWSPFNEKLFF | TGTGCCTGGAGCCCTTTTAATGAAAAACTGTTTTTT
TRBJ2-1 | 15 | TRBV9 | NA | NA | CASSVGLETYNEQFF | TGTGCCAGCAGCGTAGGCTTAGAGACCTACAATGAGCAGTTCTTC
TRBJ1-2 | 13 | TRBV5-1 | NA | NA | CASSFRGSYGYTF | TGCGCCAGCAGCTTTCGAGGTTCCTATGGCTACACCTTC
TRBJ2-7 | 15 | TRBV14 | TRBD1 | NA | CASSQDRQGAYEQYF | TGTGCCAGCAGCCAAGACCGACAGGGCGCCTACGAGCAGTACTTC
TRBJ2-1 | 13 | TRBV7-2 | NA | few | CASSLRRLDEQFF | TGTGCCAGCAGCCTAAGGAGGTTGGATGAGCAGTTCTTC